Listed below are T cell receptor beta chains from one sample, sequenced in a study of blood T cell repertoires in COVID-19. This table comes from immunoSEQ multiplex PCR, and its TCRdb copy is limited to in-frame clones, with some not included. The repertoire has about 220,000 clones, 80% to 90% of them found once; the top ten carry around 2.4%. The sequenced material came from peripheral blood. These receptors were collected from a man in his forties who had recovered from COVID-19. The conserved cysteine and the conserved F or W are not part of the CDR3 here. Fields, in order: V gene, J gene, CDR3 protein.

TRBV2	TRBJ1-5	ASSDRQGGNQPQH
TRBV12-3/TRBV12-4	TRBJ1-2	ASSYGDYGYT
TRBV30	TRBJ2-1	AWSAGLAGGYEQF
TRBV7-2	TRBJ1-5	ASSSGTGIQPQH
TRBV11-3	TRBJ1-2	ASSLDGPNYGYT
TRBV11-3	TRBJ1-1	ASSSGMSGTEAF
TRBV6-6	TRBJ2-1	ASQSSGRARNEQF
TRBV7-2	TRBJ1-4	ASSLGLPQGGLF
TRBV10-2	TRBJ2-1	ASSDPWTSGYNEQF
TRBV12-3/TRBV12-4	TRBJ1-2	ASSAGEGYT
TRBV7-9	TRBJ2-5	ASSLSRQSQETQY
TRBV19	TRBJ1-1	ASSIGQGARAF
TRBV5-8	TRBJ1-2	ASSLDRSSNYGYT
TRBV5-5	TRBJ2-5	ASSLTTSPETQY
TRBV25-1	TRBJ2-1	ASSEYQGNEQF
TRBV13	TRBJ1-1	ASSLYREGTEAF
TRBV4-1	TRBJ2-5	ASSQDRWETQY
TRBV27	TRBJ1-1	ASSLPTRNTEAF
TRBV6-6	TRBJ2-1	ASSFSSSSYNEQF
TRBV29-1	TRBJ2-7	SVEVGTSNRSPQY
TRBV11-2	TRBJ1-1	ASSLAVGEAF
TRBV14	TRBJ2-1	ASSQMGGPKNEQF
TRBV7-2	TRBJ1-2	ASSLTGPYGYT
TRBV29-1	TRBJ2-5	SVEVRETQY
TRBV11-2	TRBJ2-1	ASSSFRGAGNEQF
TRBV6-5	TRBJ2-2	ASSWLAGATGELF
TRBV3-1/TRBV3-2	TRBJ1-5	ASSQEGGSNQPQH
TRBV5-1	TRBJ2-7	ASSPGTGAPQQY
TRBV19	TRBJ2-1	ASGNRGRGSNEQF
TRBV2	TRBJ2-1	ASSDPGLARNEQF
TRBV7-2	TRBJ2-7	ASSRGGGAEQY
TRBV18	TRBJ2-4	ASSPAGHPADIQY
TRBV7-2	TRBJ1-5	ASGTWDRETQH
TRBV29-1	TRBJ2-2	SVDAGAPTGELF
TRBV6-6	TRBJ2-1	ASSYEAGRDEQF
TRBV7-6	TRBJ1-2	ASSLVFGTGLAGYT
TRBV19	TRBJ2-2	ASSPQGRGTGELF
TRBV30	TRBJ2-7	ALHNRRAEQY
TRBV5-1	TRBJ2-1	ASSWGQGAVNEQF
TRBV2	TRBJ1-4	ATQPLEGLNEKLF
TRBV6-6	TRBJ2-4	ASGGQGIAKNIQY
TRBV5-1	TRBJ2-2	ASSLGLTGELF
TRBV28	TRBJ1-2	ASSSGSGPYGYT
TRBV5-1	TRBJ1-3	ASSPGGLSGNTIY
TRBV11-2	TRBJ1-2	ASSPLTGALNYGYT
TRBV29-1	TRBJ2-2	SVVSTTNTGELF
TRBV4-3	TRBJ2-7	ASSQDHQRGVDEQY
TRBV6-1	TRBJ2-7	ASSEMARAYEQY
TRBV9	TRBJ1-2	ASQGVSNYGYT
TRBV29-1	TRBJ2-7	SVEGTFYEQY
TRBV19	TRBJ1-2	ASSISPGGYGYT
TRBV5-4	TRBJ2-1	ATSPGGGGVSYNEQF
TRBV19	TRBJ1-2	ASRLAGQGVLGYT
TRBV5-4	TRBJ2-1	ASSIDSSSYNEQF